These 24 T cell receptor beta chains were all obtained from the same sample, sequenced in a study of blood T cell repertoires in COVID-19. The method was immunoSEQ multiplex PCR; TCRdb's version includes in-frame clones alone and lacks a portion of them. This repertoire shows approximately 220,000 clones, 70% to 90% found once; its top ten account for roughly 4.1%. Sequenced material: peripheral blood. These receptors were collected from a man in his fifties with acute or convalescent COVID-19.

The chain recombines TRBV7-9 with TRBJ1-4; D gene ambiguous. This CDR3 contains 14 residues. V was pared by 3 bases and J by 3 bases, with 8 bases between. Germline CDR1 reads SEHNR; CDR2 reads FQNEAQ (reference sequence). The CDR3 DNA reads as TGTGCCAGCAGCTTTTCCACACCTAATGAAAAACTGTTTTTT. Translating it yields CASSFSTPNEKLFF.

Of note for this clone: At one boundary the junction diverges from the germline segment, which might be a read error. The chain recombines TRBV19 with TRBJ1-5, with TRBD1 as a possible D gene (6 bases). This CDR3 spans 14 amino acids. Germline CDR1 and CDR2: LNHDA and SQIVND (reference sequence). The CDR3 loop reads CASSLDRFNQPQHF. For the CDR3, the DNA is TGTGCCAGTAGTCTAGACAGGTTCAATCAGCCCCAGCATTTT.

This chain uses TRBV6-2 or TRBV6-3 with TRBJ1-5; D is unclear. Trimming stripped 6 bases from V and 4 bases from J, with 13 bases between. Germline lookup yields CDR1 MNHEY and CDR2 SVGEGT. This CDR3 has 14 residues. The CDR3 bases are TGTGCCAGCAGCCTCAACGCGGGAAATCAGCCCCAGCATTTT. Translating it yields CASSLNAGNQPQHF.

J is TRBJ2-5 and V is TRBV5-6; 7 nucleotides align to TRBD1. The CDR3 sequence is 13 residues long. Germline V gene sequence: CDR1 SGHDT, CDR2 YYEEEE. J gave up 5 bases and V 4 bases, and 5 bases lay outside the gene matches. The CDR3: CASSPQGQETQYF. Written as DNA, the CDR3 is TGTGCCAGCAGCCCCCAGGGACAGGAGACCCAGTACTTC.

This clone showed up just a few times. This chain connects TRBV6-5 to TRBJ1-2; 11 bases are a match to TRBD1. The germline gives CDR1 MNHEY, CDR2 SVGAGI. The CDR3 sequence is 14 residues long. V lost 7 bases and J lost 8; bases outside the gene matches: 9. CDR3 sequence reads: CASTYTGQGAGYTF. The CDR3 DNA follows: TGTGCCAGCACCTACACAGGACAGGGGGCCGGCTACACCTTC.

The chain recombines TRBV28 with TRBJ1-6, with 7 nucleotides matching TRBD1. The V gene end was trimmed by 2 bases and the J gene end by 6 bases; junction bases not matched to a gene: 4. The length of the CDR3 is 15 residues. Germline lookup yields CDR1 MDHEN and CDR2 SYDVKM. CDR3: CASSLGGTANSPLHF. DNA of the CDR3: TGTGCCAGCAGTTTAGGCGGGACAGCTAATTCACCCCTCCACTTT.

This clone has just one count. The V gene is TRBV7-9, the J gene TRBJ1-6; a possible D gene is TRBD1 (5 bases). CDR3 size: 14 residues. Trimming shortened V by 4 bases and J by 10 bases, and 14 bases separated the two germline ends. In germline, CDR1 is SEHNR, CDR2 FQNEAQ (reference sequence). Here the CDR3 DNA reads TGTGCCAGCAGCTCGGACGGGGGGGTCTCACCCCTCCACTTT. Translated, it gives CASSSDGGVSPLHF.

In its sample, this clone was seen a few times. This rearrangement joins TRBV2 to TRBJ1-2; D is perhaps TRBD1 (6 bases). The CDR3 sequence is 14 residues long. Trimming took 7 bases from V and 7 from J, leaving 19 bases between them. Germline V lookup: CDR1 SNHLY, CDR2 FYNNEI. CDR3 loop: CASTGGLATGGYTF. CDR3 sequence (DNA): TGTGCCAGCACTGGGGGCCTTGCGACGGGTGGCTACACCTTC.

The chain's CDR3 is CASSVPLGSGTAGETQYF. The CDR3 DNA sequence: TGTGCCAGCAGCGTCCCCCTAGGTAGCGGGACGGCGGGAGAGACCCAGTACTTC. The chain combines TRBV5-4 with TRBJ2-5; TRBD2 matches 8 bases. The V gene's germline CDR1 is SGHNT and CDR2 YYREEE (reference sequence). The CDR3 is made up of 18 amino acids. V lost 4 bases to trimming and J lost 4 bases; unmatched junction nucleotides: 18.

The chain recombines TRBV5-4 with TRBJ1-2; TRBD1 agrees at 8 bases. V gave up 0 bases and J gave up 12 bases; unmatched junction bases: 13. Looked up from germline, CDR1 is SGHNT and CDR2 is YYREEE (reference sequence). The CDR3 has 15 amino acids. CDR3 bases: TGTGCCAGCAGCTTGGGGGGACAGGCGGTGGATTGGGACACCTTC. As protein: CASSLGGQAVDWDTF.

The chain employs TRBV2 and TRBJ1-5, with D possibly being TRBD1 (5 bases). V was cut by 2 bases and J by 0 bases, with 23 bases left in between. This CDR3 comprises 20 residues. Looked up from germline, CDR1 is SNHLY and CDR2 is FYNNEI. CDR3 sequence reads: CASSEMGGTSPLYSNQPQHF. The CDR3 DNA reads TGTGCCAGCAGTGAAATGGGAGGGACCAGTCCGCTTTATAGCAATCAGCCCCAGCATTTT.

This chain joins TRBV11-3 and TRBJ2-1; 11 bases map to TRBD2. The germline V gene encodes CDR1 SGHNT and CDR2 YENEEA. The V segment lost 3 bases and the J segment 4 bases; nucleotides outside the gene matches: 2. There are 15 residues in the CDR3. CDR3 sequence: CASSLGTSGYNEQFF. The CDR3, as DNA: TGTGCCAGCAGCTTGGGGACTAGCGGTTACAATGAGCAGTTCTTC.

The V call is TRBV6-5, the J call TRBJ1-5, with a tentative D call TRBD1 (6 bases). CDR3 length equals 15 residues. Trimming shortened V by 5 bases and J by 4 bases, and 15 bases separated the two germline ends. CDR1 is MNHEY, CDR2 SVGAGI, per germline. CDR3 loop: CASSLLGTFNQPQHF. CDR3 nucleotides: TGTGCCAGCAGTCTCCTCGGGACATTTAATCAGCCCCAGCATTTT.

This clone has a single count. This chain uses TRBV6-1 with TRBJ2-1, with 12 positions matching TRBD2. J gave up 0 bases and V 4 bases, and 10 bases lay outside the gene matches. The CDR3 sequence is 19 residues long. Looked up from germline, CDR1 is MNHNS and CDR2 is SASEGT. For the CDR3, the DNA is TGTGCCAGCAGTGGAGTGGCTAGCGGGGGGGCGAGCTCCTACAATGAGCAGTTCTTC. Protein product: CASSGVASGGASSYNEQFF.

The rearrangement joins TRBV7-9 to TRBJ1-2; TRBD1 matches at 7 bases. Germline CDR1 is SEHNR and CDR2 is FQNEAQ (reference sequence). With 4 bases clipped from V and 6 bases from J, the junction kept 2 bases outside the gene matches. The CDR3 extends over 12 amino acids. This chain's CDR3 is CASSYTGDGYTF. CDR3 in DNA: TGTGCCAGCAGCTACACAGGGGATGGCTACACCTTC.

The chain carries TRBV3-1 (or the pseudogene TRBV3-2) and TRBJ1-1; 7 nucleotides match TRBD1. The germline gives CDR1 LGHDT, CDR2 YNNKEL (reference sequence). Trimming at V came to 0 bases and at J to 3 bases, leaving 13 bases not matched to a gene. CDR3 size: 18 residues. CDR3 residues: CASSQDRRVGGPHTEAFF. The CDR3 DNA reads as TGTGCCAGCAGCCAAGATCGCAGGGTAGGGGGCCCGCACACTGAAGCTTTCTTT.

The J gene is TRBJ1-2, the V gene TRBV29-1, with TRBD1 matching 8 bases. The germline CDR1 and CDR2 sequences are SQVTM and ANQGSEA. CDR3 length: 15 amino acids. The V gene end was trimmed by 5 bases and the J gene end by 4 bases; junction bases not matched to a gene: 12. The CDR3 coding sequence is TGCAGCGTTCTCACCGGACAGGGTGGTAGCTATGGCTACACCTTC. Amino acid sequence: CSVLTGQGGSYGYTF.

CDR3 sequence: CASSFGQGPTDTQYF. CDR3 sequence (DNA): TGCGCCAGCAGCTTTGGACAGGGCCCCACAGATACGCAGTATTTT. The V call is TRBV5-1, the J call TRBJ2-3, with 8 positions matching TRBD1. V lost 2 bases, J lost 2 bases, and 4 bases stayed unmatched. This CDR3 contains 15 residues. Germline CDR1 SGHRS, CDR2 YFSETQ.

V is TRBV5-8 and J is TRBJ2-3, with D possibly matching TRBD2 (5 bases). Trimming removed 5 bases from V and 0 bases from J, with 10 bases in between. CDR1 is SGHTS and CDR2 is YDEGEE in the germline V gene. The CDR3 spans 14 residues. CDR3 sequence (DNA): TGTGCCAGCAGTAACCCGGGGAGCACAGATACGCAGTATTTT. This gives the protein CASSNPGSTDTQYF. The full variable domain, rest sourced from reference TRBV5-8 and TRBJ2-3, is EAGVTQSPTHLIKTRGQQATLRCSPISGHTSVYWYQQALGLGLQFLLWYDEGEERNRGNFPPRFSGRQFPNYSSELNVNALELEDSALYLCASSNPGSTDTQYFGPGTRLTVL.

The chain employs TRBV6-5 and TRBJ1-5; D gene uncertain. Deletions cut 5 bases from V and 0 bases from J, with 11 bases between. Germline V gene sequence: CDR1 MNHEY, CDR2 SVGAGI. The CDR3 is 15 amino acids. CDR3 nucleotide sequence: TGTGCCAGCAGTCGCCGGGAAGCTAGCAATCAGCCCCAGCATTTT. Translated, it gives CASSRREASNQPQHF.

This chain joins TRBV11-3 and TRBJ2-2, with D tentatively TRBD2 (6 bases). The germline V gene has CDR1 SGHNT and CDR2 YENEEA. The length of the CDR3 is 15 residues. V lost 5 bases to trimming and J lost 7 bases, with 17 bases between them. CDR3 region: CASSDGSRRGGELFF. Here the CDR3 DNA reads TGTGCCAGCAGCGATGGGTCCAGGCGGGGCGGGGAGCTGTTTTTT. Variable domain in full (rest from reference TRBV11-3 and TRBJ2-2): EAGVVQSPRYKIIEKKQPVAFWCNPISGHNTLYWYLQNLGQGPELLIRYENEEAVDDSQLPKDRFSAERLKGVDSTLKIQPAELGDSAVYLCASSDGSRRGGELFFGEGSRLTVL.

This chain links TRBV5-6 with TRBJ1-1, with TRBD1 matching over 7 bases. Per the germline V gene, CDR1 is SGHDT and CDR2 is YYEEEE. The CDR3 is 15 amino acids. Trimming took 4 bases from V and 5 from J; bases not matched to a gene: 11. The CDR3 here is CASSGRGQMWTEAFF. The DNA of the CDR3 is TGTGCCAGCAGCGGAAGGGGACAGATGTGGACTGAAGCTTTCTTT.

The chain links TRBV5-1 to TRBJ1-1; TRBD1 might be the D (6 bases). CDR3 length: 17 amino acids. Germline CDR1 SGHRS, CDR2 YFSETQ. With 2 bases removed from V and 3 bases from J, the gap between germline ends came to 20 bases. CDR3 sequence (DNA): TGCGCCAGCAGCTTTGATGGAACACCAGGGGTGTACACTGAAGCTTTCTTT. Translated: CASSFDGTPGVYTEAFF.

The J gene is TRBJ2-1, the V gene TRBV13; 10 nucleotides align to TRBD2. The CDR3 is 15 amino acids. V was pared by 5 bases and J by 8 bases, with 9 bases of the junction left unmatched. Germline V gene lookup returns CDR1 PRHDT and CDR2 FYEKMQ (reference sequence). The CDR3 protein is CASSRERGGPDEQFF. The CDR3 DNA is TGTGCCAGCAGCCGGGAGCGGGGGGGCCCCGATGAGCAGTTCTTC.